These T cell receptor beta chains were read from a single sample in a study of cytomegalovirus exposure and HLA in healthy donors. Using immunoSEQ multiplex PCR, the repertoire was profiled, and TCRdb retains in-frame clones only, with some absent. The sample includes 68,000 or so clones, about nine tenths seen only once; the top ten take approximately 3.4%. Sequenced: PBMCs. The receptors here all came from a man between 18 and 29 years old in good health and CMV-seronegative. The CDR3 runs from the conserved cysteine through the conserved F or W. D genes are given only for firm matches. Not all rows give a size; the values are once, few, many and, for expanded clones, a class.

J: TRBJ2-3
size: .
V: TRBV27
D: TRBD1
CDR3: CASRHTGGTDTQYF
DNA: TGTGCCAGCAGACATACAGGGGGCACAGATACGCAGTATTTT

J: TRBJ2-1
size: .
V: TRBV5-6
D: .
CDR3: CASSWGERAYNEQFF
DNA: TGTGCCAGCAGCTGGGGGGAGCGGGCGTACAATGAGCAGTTCTTC

J: TRBJ2-2
size: .
V: TRBV5-6
D: .
CDR3: CASSLNLGGTFTGELFF
DNA: TGTGCCAGCAGCTTGAACCTGGGGGGAACGTTCACCGGGGAGCTGTTTTTT

J: TRBJ1-2
size: .
V: TRBV28
D: TRBD1
CDR3: CAIALGGAVGGNYGYTF
DNA: TGTGCCATCGCGTTAGGGGGCGCAGTAGGCGGTAACTATGGCTACACCTTC

J: TRBJ2-5
size: .
V: TRBV4-1
D: .
CDR3: CASSQRGGQQETQYF
DNA: TGCGCCAGCAGCCAAAGGGGGGGACAACAAGAGACCCAGTACTTC

J: TRBJ2-1
size: few
V: TRBV5-1
D: TRBD2
CDR3: CASSRKRGRFINEQFF
DNA: TGCGCCAGCAGCCGGAAGCGGGGACGTTTTATTAATGAGCAGTTCTTC

J: TRBJ1-1
size: .
V: TRBV7-9
D: TRBD1
CDR3: CASSLGTGINTEAFF
DNA: TGTGCCAGCAGCTTGGGGACAGGCATCAACACTGAAGCTTTCTTT

J: TRBJ2-7
size: .
V: TRBV11-2
D: TRBD2
CDR3: CASSLLSGTQSDEQYF
DNA: TGTGCCAGCAGTCTACTTAGCGGGACTCAGTCCGACGAGCAGTACTTC

J: TRBJ2-2
size: .
V: TRBV30
D: .
CDR3: CAWSGGGMNTGELFF
DNA: TGTGCCTGGAGTGGGGGCGGAATGAACACCGGGGAGCTGTTTTTT

J: TRBJ2-5
size: .
V: TRBV28
D: TRBD1
CDR3: CASSLTSQGKTQYF
DNA: TGTGCCAGCAGCCTTACCTCACAGGGGAAGACCCAGTACTTC

J: TRBJ1-5
size: once
V: TRBV2
D: .
CDR3: CASGGSTLSNQPQHF
DNA: TGTGCCAGCGGGGGGTCTACGCTCAGCAATCAGCCCCAGCATTTT